This T cell receptor beta chain was obtained from a study of cytomegalovirus exposure and HLA in healthy donors. The overall study: Around 190 million T cells yielded 117 million unique TCR beta sequences, as an earlier analysis found. Study conclusions and caveats: A missense variant in DCLRE1C was later tied to TCR beta V- and J-gene trimming.

As to this clone: Its matching antigen is unknown.

Germline CDR1 reads ENHRY; CDR2 reads SYGVKD. V gave up 7 bases and J gave up 0 bases, with 9 bases separating them. The CDR3 consists of 13 residues. This donor lacks a recorded CMV serostatus. Both 60 Vbeta primers and 13 Jbeta primers went into the PCR. TCRdb's table, derived via immunoSEQ multiplex PCR, lists solely in-frame clones and lacks some. The sample includes about 72,000 clones, about 81% seen only once; the top ten take about 6.8%. Sample: PBMCs. The chain employs TRBV10-3 and TRBJ1-1; D may be TRBD1 (6 bases). The source is a human donor in good health. This CDR3 is CAINQGLNTEAFF. The DNA for the CDR3 is TGTGCCATCAATCAGGGGCTGAACACTGAAGCTTTCTTT.